Presented here are 32 T cell receptor beta chains from one specimen sequenced in a study of blood T cell repertoires in COVID-19. TCRdb keeps only in-frame clones here, not all; method: immunoSEQ multiplex PCR. The table includes 160,000 or so clones, roughly 87% detected once. The sequencing input was peripheral blood. These receptors were taken from a woman aged 55-70 years who had recovered from COVID-19.

The V gene is TRBV2, the J gene TRBJ1-3; 7 nucleotides agree with TRBD1. Germline CDR1 reads SNHLY; CDR2 reads FYNNEI. This CDR3 contains 14 residues. V lost 0 bases to trimming and J lost 10 bases; unmatched junction nucleotides: 6. The CDR3 here is CASSEALATGTIYF. The CDR3, as DNA: TGTGCCAGCAGTGAAGCGCTTGCGACAGGGACCATATATTTT.

The chain recombines TRBV11-2 with TRBJ1-3; TRBD1 might be the D (6 bases). This CDR3 is built from 15 residues. Trimming left V 5 bases short and J 4 bases short, with 15 bases between. From germline, CDR1 is SGHAT and CDR2 FQNNGV. In DNA form, the CDR3 reads TGTGCCAGCAGCGAGGACAGACTTTTCGGAAACACCATATATTTT. Translated, it gives CASSEDRLFGNTIYF.

The chain is built from TRBV4-2 and TRBJ1-1; D is ambiguous. There are 16 residues in the CDR3. Germline loops: CDR1 LGHNA, CDR2 YNFKEQ. V was cut by 1 base and J by 0 bases, with 12 bases left in between. The CDR3 protein is CASSQAPTGMNTEAFF. In DNA form, the CDR3 reads TGTGCCAGCAGCCAAGCCCCAACGGGAATGAACACTGAAGCTTTCTTT.

The chain joins TRBV7-2 to TRBJ2-3; 7 bases fit TRBD2. Germline CDR1 is SGHTA and CDR2 is FQGNSA. The CDR3 length is 15 residues. V lost 1 base to trimming and J lost 2 bases; unmatched junction nucleotides: 3. The DNA for the CDR3 is TGTGCCAGCAGCTTAGTACGGGGGGTCACAGATACGCAGTATTTT. Amino acid sequence: CASSLVRGVTDTQYF.

The gene calls are TRBV5-1 and TRBJ2-5; D possibly corresponds to TRBD2 (6 bases). The CDR3 has 15 amino acids. Germline V gene data show CDR1 as SGHRS and CDR2 as YFSETQ. Trimming removed 4 bases from V and 1 base from J, with 14 bases in between. CDR3 sequence (DNA): TGCGCCAGCAGCGGGGGACTGAGGGGCCAAGAGACCCAGTACTTC. This gives the protein CASSGGLRGQETQYF.

The chain joins TRBV2 to TRBJ2-7; the match to TRBD1 covers 7 bases. Germline V CDR1 and CDR2: SNHLY, FYNNEI. This CDR3 spans 12 amino acids. V gave up 7 bases and J gave up 1 base; unmatched junction bases: 1. Written as DNA, the CDR3 is TGTGCCAGCATGACAGGGTCCTACGAGCAGTACTTC. This codes for CASMTGSYEQYF.

This sequence joins TRBV19 and TRBJ2-7; maybe TRBD1 (6 bases). V was shortened by 4 bases and J by 2 bases, with 9 bases between the two germline ends. The CDR3 extends over 13 amino acids. Germline-derived CDR1 and CDR2 are LNHDA and SQIVND (reference sequence). CDR3 sequence reads: CASSTGHAYEQYF. CDR3 bases: TGTGCCAGTAGTACGGGACACGCCTACGAGCAGTACTTC. The full variable domain, completed using reference TRBV19 and TRBJ2-7, is DGGITQSPKYLFRKEGQNVTLSCEQNLNHDAMYWYRQDPGQGLRLIYYSQIVNDFQKGDIAEGYSVSREKKESFPLTVTSAQKNPTAFYLCASSTGHAYEQYFGPGTRLTVT.

The J gene is TRBJ2-5, the V gene TRBV6-5, with TRBD2 identical over 15 bases. Per germline, CDR1 MNHEY and CDR2 SVGAGI. This CDR3 comprises 14 residues. V shed 6 bases and J 4 bases; nucleotides not matched to a gene: 0. Here the CDR3 DNA reads TGTGCCAGCAGGGGACTAGCGGGGGGAGAGACCCAGTACTTC. As protein: CASRGLAGGETQYF.

The gene calls are TRBV29-1 and TRBJ1-1; TRBD1 agrees at 8 bases. J was trimmed by 7 bases and V by 2 bases; bases with no gene match: 6. Germline V gene sequence: CDR1 SQVTM, CDR2 ANQGSEA. CDR3 length: 13 residues. This chain's CDR3 is CSVEQQGGLEAFF. CDR3 coding DNA: TGCAGCGTTGAACAACAGGGGGGGCTTGAAGCTTTCTTT.

This chain joins TRBV2 and TRBJ1-4, with D perhaps matching TRBD1 (6 bases). V shed 7 bases and J shed 3 bases, with 15 bases lying between them. Germline values: CDR1 SNHLY, CDR2 FYNNEI. The CDR3 sequence is 15 residues long. CDR3 residues: CASTQQGRANEKLFF. CDR3 coding DNA: TGTGCCAGCACTCAACAGGGTAGGGCTAATGAAAAACTGTTTTTT.

The chain couples TRBV5-1 to TRBJ1-4; D might be TRBD1 (6 bases). The CDR3 spans 14 residues. Germline V gene sequence: CDR1 SGHRS, CDR2 YFSETQ. The ends were cut back, 0 bases at V and 5 bases at J, with 8 bases in the middle. The CDR3 spells CASSLGTANEKLFF. As DNA, the CDR3 is TGCGCCAGCAGCTTGGGGACAGCAAATGAAAAACTGTTTTTT.

The J gene is TRBJ1-2, the V gene TRBV6-6; D uncertain. V lost 4 bases to trimming and J lost 4 bases, with 10 bases between them. The germline gives CDR1 MNHNY, CDR2 SVGAGI (reference sequence). The CDR3 covers 13 residues. The CDR3 DNA reads as TGTGCCAGCAGTTCGGACGGACTCTATGGCTACACCTTC. Residues: CASSSDGLYGYTF.

V gene TRBV6-1 combines with J gene TRBJ1-2, with D unresolved. V lost 2 bases and J 8 bases, leaving 18 bases between the germline ends. CDR3 length: 15 residues. The germline CDR1 and CDR2 sequences are MNHNS and SASEGT. The CDR3 DNA sequence: TGTGCCAGCAGTGAAATGAGGGTAACTGCAGTAGGCTACACCTTC. It specifies CASSEMRVTAVGYTF.

This clone was seen just once. The CDR3 nucleotides are TGTGCCAGCAGTTCCCGACAGGTTTACACAGATACGCAGTATTTT. Its translation: CASSSRQVYTDTQYF. This rearrangement joins TRBV27 to TRBJ2-3; TRBD1 is a possible D gene (6 bases). Germline-derived CDR1 and CDR2 are MNHEY and SMNVEV (reference sequence). The germline V and J ends were trimmed by 4 bases and 2 bases, with 13 bases remaining between them. The CDR3 runs 15 residues.

J is TRBJ2-2 and V is TRBV5-6; tentatively, D is TRBD1 (6 bases). The length of the CDR3 is 17 residues. V dropped 0 bases and J dropped 0 bases, with 12 bases sitting between them. Germline CDR1 reads SGHDT; CDR2 reads YYEEEE. The CDR3 loop is CASSLVISGANTGELFF. CDR3 DNA sequence: TGTGCCAGCAGCTTGGTAATATCAGGGGCGAACACCGGGGAGCTGTTTTTT.

The chain uses TRBV10-3 and TRBJ1-2; TRBD1 might be the D (5 bases). Deletions cut 2 bases from V and 0 bases from J, with 19 bases between. The germline V gene has CDR1 ENHRY and CDR2 SYGVKD. The CDR3 has 18 residues. CDR3 DNA: TGTGCCATCAGTGAGGGTCATCTCCTCAGGGACTCTAACTATGGCTACACCTTC. Residues: CAISEGHLLRDSNYGYTF.

CDR3 amino acids: CASSLDRGPNQPQHF. As DNA, the CDR3 is TGTGCCAGCAGCTTGGACAGGGGGCCCAATCAGCCCCAGCATTTT. This chain joins TRBV5-4 and TRBJ1-5; 9 bases match TRBD1. Trimming removed 0 bases from V and 3 bases from J; junction bases left unmatched: 1. The germline gives CDR1 SGHNT, CDR2 YYREEE (reference sequence). This CDR3 contains 15 residues.

The CDR3 sequence is CASSQGGQPNEQFF. The CDR3 region has the DNA TGTGCCAGCAGCCAAGGGGGCCAACCCAATGAGCAGTTCTTC. The gene calls are TRBV4-2 and TRBJ2-1; possible D gene TRBD1, 5 bases. Trimming stripped 1 base from V and 6 bases from J, with 10 bases between. The CDR3 contains 14 residues. CDR1 is LGHNA and CDR2 is YNFKEQ in the germline V gene.

The DNA for the CDR3 is TGTGCCAGCAGCGCCCTAAGCGGGGTAGCTACCAACAATGAGCAGTTCTTC. Translated: CASSALSGVATNNEQFF. The chain combines TRBV6-2 or TRBV6-3 with TRBJ2-1; TRBD2 matches at 7 bases. This CDR3 is built from 17 residues. CDR1 is MNHEY, CDR2 SVGEGT, per germline. The V gene end was trimmed by 6 bases and the J gene end by 5 bases; junction bases not matched to a gene: 16.

In this sample, this clone turned up once. This sequence joins TRBV2 and TRBJ1-1; D not resolved. V dropped 9 bases and J dropped 4 bases, with 15 bases sitting between them. CDR3 length: 13 residues. The germline V gene has CDR1 SNHLY and CDR2 FYNNEI. This CDR3 reads CASVLRAGTEAFF. Written as DNA, the CDR3 is TGTGCCAGTGTACTCCGGGCGGGCACTGAAGCTTTCTTT.

The genes are TRBV6-6 and TRBJ1-1; possible D gene TRBD1, 5 bases. This CDR3 has 13 amino acids. V lost 3 bases, J lost 1 base, and 6 bases lay in between. Germline V lookup: CDR1 MNHNY, CDR2 SVGAGI (reference sequence). CDR3 bases: TGTGCCAGCAGTTATCAGGGGAACACTGAAGCTTTCTTT. This encodes CASSYQGNTEAFF.

The table lists this clone with a count of one. CDR3 in DNA: TGTGCCAGTAGTATCGGGGACAGGGTGGTCTCTGGGGCCAACGTCCTGACTTTC. It is translated as CASSIGDRVVSGANVLTF. This chain joins TRBV19 and TRBJ2-6; TRBD1 matches 9 bases. The germline CDR1 and CDR2 sequences are LNHDA and SQIVND (reference sequence). This CDR3 region has 18 residues. Germline trimming cut 3 bases from V and 0 bases from J; bases unmatched to any gene: 6.

The V call is TRBV3-1 (or the pseudogene TRBV3-2), the J call TRBJ2-1; the D gene is possibly TRBD1 (5 bases). Germline values: CDR1 LGHDT, CDR2 YNNKEL (reference sequence). This CDR3 region has 15 residues. V was shortened by 3 bases and J by 7 bases, with 16 bases between the two germline ends. The CDR3 reads CASSQGVRVGNEQFF. The DNA for the CDR3 is TGTGCCAGCAGCCAGGGCGTCAGGGTTGGGAATGAGCAGTTCTTC.

The J gene is TRBJ1-2, the V gene TRBV19; maybe TRBD1 (5 bases). The V end lost 5 bases, the J end lost 7 bases, and 17 bases lay between the germline ends. In germline, CDR1 is LNHDA, CDR2 SQIVND (reference sequence). The CDR3 spans 14 residues. CDR3 protein: CASSFHQGAPGYTF. CDR3 coding DNA: TGTGCCAGTAGTTTCCACCAGGGTGCTCCTGGCTACACCTTC.

The gene calls are TRBV13 and TRBJ2-7, with TRBD1 matching over 8 bases. The CDR3 sequence is 14 residues long. Unmatched junction bases numbered 8, after V lost 5 bases and J lost 5 bases. Germline V gives CDR1 PRHDT, CDR2 FYEKMQ (reference sequence). CDR3 loop: CASSIRGQGDEQYF. CDR3 coding DNA: TGTGCCAGCAGCATCAGGGGGCAAGGCGACGAGCAGTACTTC.

The V gene is TRBV11-2, the J gene TRBJ2-7; the match to TRBD2 covers 10 bases. The CDR3 runs to 14 residues. Germline CDR1 is SGHAT and CDR2 is FQNNGV. V was pared by 2 bases and J by 7 bases, with 5 bases of the junction left unmatched. The CDR3 is CASSLTSGAVEQYF. The CDR3 bases are TGTGCCAGCAGCTTAACTAGCGGGGCCGTGGAGCAGTACTTC.

CDR3 protein: CASSLPGANTGELFF. The CDR3 bases are TGCGCCAGCAGCCTCCCGGGAGCGAACACCGGGGAGCTGTTTTTT. This chain connects TRBV5-1 to TRBJ2-2; tentative D call: TRBD2 (6 bases). The CDR3 has 15 residues. The germline V gene has CDR1 SGHRS and CDR2 YFSETQ. V was trimmed by 4 bases and J by 0 bases, leaving 10 bases between them.

The gene calls are TRBV27 and TRBJ1-1, with 8 bases identical to TRBD1. Germline CDR1 reads MNHEY; CDR2 reads SMNVEV (reference sequence). There are 15 residues in the CDR3. V lost 6 bases and J lost 1; bases outside the gene matches: 7. The CDR3 spells CASSPRTGTNTEAFF. CDR3 bases: TGTGCCAGCAGCCCCCGGACAGGGACGAACACTGAAGCTTTCTTT.

The J gene is TRBJ2-3, the V gene TRBV6-1, with D perhaps TRBD2 (6 bases). CDR3 length: 16 amino acids. Germline V lookup: CDR1 MNHNS, CDR2 SASEGT. V was shortened by 1 base and J by 2 bases, with 13 bases between the two germline ends. CDR3 region: CASSEVGRGSTDTQYF. The CDR3 DNA reads as TGTGCCAGCAGTGAAGTTGGGCGGGGCTCCACAGATACGCAGTATTTT.

This clone turned up a few times. This rearrangement joins TRBV20-1 to TRBJ1-2; D gene unclear. V was pared by 6 bases and J by 6 bases, with 11 bases between. The CDR3 has 11 amino acids. Germline CDR1 reads DFQATT; CDR2 reads SNEGSKA (reference sequence). The CDR3 nucleotides are TGCAGTGCCAGAATGAGGAATGGCTACACCTTC. Amino acids: CSARMRNGYTF.

V gene TRBV28 combines with J gene TRBJ1-2; 8 bases match TRBD1. J gave up 4 bases and V 5 bases, and 0 bases lay outside the gene matches. The germline V gene has CDR1 MDHEN and CDR2 SYDVKM. The CDR3 is 12 residues long. In nucleotides, the CDR3 is TGTGCCAGCAGTACAGGGGGCTATGGCTACACCTTC. Protein sequence: CASSTGGYGYTF.

The gene calls are TRBV28 and TRBJ1-1; 8 nucleotides line up with TRBD1. CDR3 size: 14 residues. In germline, CDR1 is MDHEN, CDR2 SYDVKM. The ends lost 6 bases at V and 4 bases at J; junction bases unmatched: 7. The CDR3 nucleotides read TGTGCCAGCAGAACAGGGGGATTGAGCACTGAAGCTTTCTTT. Translation: CASRTGGLSTEAFF.